Detailed here is one T cell receptor (beta chain). Likely a read error: the CDR3 ends without its conserved phenylalanine or tryptophan. The DNA is left out, because the CDR3 cannot be placed on it with certainty; the CDR3 is given as TCRdb lists it. One entry per CDR3 protein, called by TCRdb with MiXCR from the RT-PCR reads. In the table there are 4,000 or so distinct CDR3 sequences, approximately 34% of which are singletons. Germline V CDR1 and CDR2: KGHDR, SFDVKD. Both ends counted, the CDR3 spans 24 residues. This TCR was recovered from a female donor with primary Sjogren's syndrome. The rearrangement links TRBV24-1 to TRBJ2-3; the D call TRBD2 from the table was never checked on the DNA. The sample comprised memory CD4+ T cells from salivary gland. CDR3 sequence reads: CATGDFLTATQWYQRRVSCNLLLG.